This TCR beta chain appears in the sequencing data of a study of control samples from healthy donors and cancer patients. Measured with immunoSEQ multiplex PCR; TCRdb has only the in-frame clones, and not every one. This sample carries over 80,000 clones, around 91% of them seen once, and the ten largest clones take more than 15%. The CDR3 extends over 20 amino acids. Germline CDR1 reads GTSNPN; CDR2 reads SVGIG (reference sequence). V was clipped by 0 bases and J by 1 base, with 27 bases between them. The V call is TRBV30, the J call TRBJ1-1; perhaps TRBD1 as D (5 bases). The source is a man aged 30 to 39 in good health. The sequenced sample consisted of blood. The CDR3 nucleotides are TGTGCCTGGAGTGTAACGGGCCCCATGCCCATGGAGGGGTGGAACACTGAAGCTTTCTTT. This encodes CAWSVTGPMPMEGWNTEAFF.